This T cell receptor (beta chain) is from a study of cytomegalovirus exposure and HLA in healthy donors (dated by TCRdb to 2015 to 2018). About the investigation overall: According to an earlier analysis of several hundred of the donors, some 180 million T cells yielded roughly 110 million unique TCR beta sequences and approximately 300 Gb of sequence data. An early release that covered about 600 HLA-typed donors contained about 290 gigabases of sequencing data and around 80 million unique TCR sequences. The genetic ancestry cluster associated with self-reported Caucasian donors included over 80% of the approximately 400 genotyped donors. The study aimed to test whether signatures of past pathogen exposure could be identified by cataloging public T cell receptors. The study used immunosequencing to profile the T cell repertoires of 670 or so subjects and linked those repertoires to cytomegalovirus serostatus. Besides the first cohort of 666 subjects, a separate validation cohort made up of over 100 different subjects was used. The study combined high-throughput TCR immunosequencing, statistical association of individual TCRs with disease status, and machine learning to predict cytomegalovirus infection status. A later analysis re-examined previously published TCR beta repertoires from more than 650 donors and added high-resolution HLA genotyping to investigate patterns of TCR occurrence. Rather than using new phenotypic data, the later analysis identified candidate immune exposures from TCR beta sequences and from how often those sequences occurred across donors. In an earlier analysis of around 540 of the donors, high-throughput TCR beta sequencing was used to judge whether each TCR beta V gene segment behaved as functional or pseudogenic. Donor age, sex, ethnicity and CMV serostatus were compiled alongside the repertoire data. In a later genetic analysis, genome-wide SNP genotypes for about 55% of the roughly 700 donors were used, and that subset was treated as a discovery cohort. Every discovery cohort repertoire had been produced on one sequencing platform. HLA typing included class I and class II loci at four-digit resolution. Typing coverage varied by locus: about 629-640 donors for A, B, C, DRB1 and DQB1; approximately 500 for DQA1; more than 600 for DPA1; 400 to 480 for DPB1. Because of strong linkage in the cohort, 5 or 6 DR-DQ haplotypes were treated as single units for association and clustering. Among some 400 genotyped donors of the cohort, an average of around 240,000 unique TCR beta nucleotide sequences were sequenced per donor, roughly 20% of them non-productive. Study-level results and caveats: Several of the top co-occurrence clusters appeared to be linked to parvovirus B19, influenza, CMV and Epstein-Barr virus, according to a later analysis. In a later analysis, TCR association rates were found to vary across HLA loci, with the most associated TCRs seen for DRB1 alleles and the fewest for HLA-C alleles. The study gave a list of about 160 TCR beta chains associated with cytomegalovirus. The classifier was reported to diagnose cytomegalovirus status with high specificity and sensitivity in both the original and validation cohorts. According to the authors, the approach could potentially be generalized to other disease states and immunological phenotypes. Broadly in line with IMGT annotations, most TCR beta V segments showed up in productive rearrangements about 87% or about 30% of the time in an earlier analysis of roughly 590 of the donors. A later genetic analysis associated a missense DCLRE1C variant with V-gene and J-gene trimming of TCR beta chains, and an independent cohort replicated the association. The cohort was sequenced for TCR beta chains only, and without alpha or paired-chain data the features that could be detected were limited. At a false discovery rate of 0.05, a later analysis linked about 17,000 TCR beta sequences to specific HLA alleles. The presence/absence analyses assumed that sequencing depth was roughly uniform across donors, and that assumption may not be true. HLA typing was unavailable for some donors at each locus, so association tests used only the typed subset. Three of the identified cytomegalovirus-associated TCR beta chains were confirmed in vitro to be specific for cytomegalovirus antigens. The earlier analysis of fewer than 750 of the donors excluded fewer than 20 rarely observed V segments, including chromosome 9 orphons, because counts were too low. In a later analysis, most CMV-associated TCR beta chains were found to appear HLA-restricted, with HLA associations seemingly driven largely by CMV exposure. In a later analysis, HLA-associated TCR beta chains were found to be more clonally expanded and to have lower generation probabilities than equally common non-associated chains. A later genetic analysis reported fewer N-insertions in productive TCRs among donors in an Asian-associated ancestry cluster than the approximately 700-donor mean. Correlated functional status among segregating V segments might be attributable to linkage disequilibrium, but an unknown experimental factor could not be ruled out. The sequencing pipeline was judged likely to have produced a cluster of highly shared sequence variants as a technical artifact. The only immune exposure information available for the cohort was CMV serostatus. Most TCR sequences were seen in very few donors, while some public TCRs were found in many individuals. Strong co-occurrence of HLA alleles, especially DR and DQ, made assigning TCR associations to individual alleles difficult. A further reported finding was that TCR beta sequences accurately predicted the HLA-A and HLA-B alleles for most subjects in the first cohort.

The library was prepared using the immunoSEQ multiplex PCR assay. For the multiplex PCR, a mixture combining 60 forward primers for TCR Vbeta segments and 13 reverse primers for TCR Jbeta segments was used. The CDR3 region of rearranged TCR beta genes was amplified from genomic DNA by a multiplex PCR assay. Amplified TCR beta libraries were sequenced as 87-base-pair reads on the Illumina HiSeq System. The authors' analysis ran thus. In a later analysis, 80 million or so unique TCR beta chains were counted across the 666 repertoires, and roughly 11 million of these chains were shared by at least two donors. Raw reads were error-corrected and collapsed into unique sequences by a nearest-neighbor algorithm in which closely related sequences were merged to remove PCR and sequencing errors. Alignment of CDR3 sequences to IMGT reference sequences was used to assign V, D and J gene segments. For a sequence to be retained, at least a six-nucleotide match to both a V gene segment and a J gene segment was required. A rearrangement counted as productive if the CDR3 had no stop codons and remained in frame with V and J, and every other rearrangement counted as non-productive. Following IMGT convention, CDR3 was defined as the stretch from the second conserved V-encoded cysteine to the conserved J-encoded phenylalanine. The earlier analysis of 587 of the donors excluded any sequence lacking an unambiguous match to a single V gene segment. An earlier analysis of several hundred of the donors classified V segments as functional when productive rearrangements were above 56.7% and as segregating when the standard deviation between donors was above 5%. A statistical classification framework was developed to diagnose cytomegalovirus status using the catalog of TCR beta chain sequences. V and J gene assignment, in a later analysis, came from comparing TCR nucleotide sequences with IMGT/GENE-DB human TR gene sequences. The TCRdist pipeline was used in a later analysis to assign CDR3 sequences and most-parsimonious VDJ recombination scenarios. In a later analysis, each TCR beta chain was defined by its CDR3 amino acid sequence together with its V-gene family, and reads lacking a unique V-gene family were excluded. To address suspected cross-contamination and a sequencing artifact, a later analysis removed around 590 highly shared, low-generation-probability nucleotide sequences. In a later analysis, a clonal expansion index for each public chain was calculated from normalized within-repertoire ranks of inferred template counts. In a later analysis, generation probabilities were computed using a VDJ recombination model fitted to out-of-frame rearrangements, and the results were checked against IGoR. Hypergeometric tests were used in a later analysis to score TCR-TCR, TCR-HLA and TCR-CMV co-occurrence, with a repertoire-size bias correction applied to the TCR pairs. In a later analysis, false discovery rates were estimated by permuting HLA or CMV assignments 20 times. In a later analysis, co-occurring TCRs were grouped using DBSCAN, with TCRdist sequence similarity added in when clustering inside HLA-allele-positive subsets. Repertoires with fewer than 30,000 or more than 120,000 public chains, plus five repertoires with anomalous nucleotide sharing, were excluded from co-occurrence clustering. This is the immuneACCESS table as TCRdb keeps it, with only in-frame sequences that have V and J called. A part of the clones is gone; compared with another copy, unresolved V genes explain less than half, and the rest is unexplained. V, J and clone size reflect that table, while D and trimming were determined from the DNA. A total of around 94,000 clones appear in this sample, roughly 80% of them only once. Of the sample, around 1.9% is held by the ten largest clones.

On this clone: The target of this receptor is not known. Per-base qualities were not stored, and no clone one base away is much larger.

In total, 500 to 700 healthy bone marrow donors made up the cohort. All cohort members were sampled while nominally healthy, although unrecorded immune exposures were likely present. The donor was CMV seronegative and was included in the group of 352 seronegative cohort members. Each donor provided a peripheral blood sample, and peripheral blood mononuclear cells were used for TCR beta sequencing. The Qiagen DNeasy Blood Extraction Kit was used to extract genomic DNA from the blood cell samples. Input material: PBMCs. The receptor's source is a man younger than 35 in good health and CMV-seronegative.

The DNA sequence is given as TGCAGCGTTGAGAGGGACACCCCCTACGAGCAGTACTTC. Translated, this is CSVERDTPYEQYF. The chain is assembled from TRBV29-1 and TRBJ2-7; TRBD1 is perhaps the D gene, given 6 matching bases. Inclusive of the bounding cysteine and phenylalanine, the CDR3 is 13 residues long. The CDR3 DNA has 39 bases and is translated from base 1. The V and J ends are trimmed by 3 bases and 2 bases, leaving 11 bases between them. According to the germline V gene, CDR1 reads SQVTM and CDR2 reads ANQGSEA.